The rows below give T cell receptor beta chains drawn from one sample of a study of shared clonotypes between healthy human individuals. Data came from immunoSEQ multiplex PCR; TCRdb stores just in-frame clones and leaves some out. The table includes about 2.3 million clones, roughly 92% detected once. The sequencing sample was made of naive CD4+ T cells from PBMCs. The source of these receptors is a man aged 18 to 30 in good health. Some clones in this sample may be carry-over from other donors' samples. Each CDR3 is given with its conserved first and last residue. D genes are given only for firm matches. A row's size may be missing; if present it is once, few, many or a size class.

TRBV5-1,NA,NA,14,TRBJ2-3,TGCGCCAGCAGGAGGCAGGGCTGGGCAGATACGCAGTATTTT,CASRRQGWADTQYF
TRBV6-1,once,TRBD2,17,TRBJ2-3,TGTGCCAGCAGTGATTCCCGGACTAGCGCTAGCACAGATACGCAGTATTTT,CASSDSRTSASTDTQYF
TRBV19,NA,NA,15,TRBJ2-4,TGTGCCAGTAGTCACACCCGGCAGGGGATGGACATTCAGTACTTC,CASSHTRQGMDIQYF
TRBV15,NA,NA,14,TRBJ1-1,TGTGCCACCAGCAGTTTCTGGGAGAACACTGAAGCTTTCTTT,CATSSFWENTEAFF
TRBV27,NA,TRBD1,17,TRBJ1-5,TGTGCCAGCAGTACTACTAACAGGGGCTATAGCAATCAGCCCCAGCATTTT,CASSTTNRGYSNQPQHF
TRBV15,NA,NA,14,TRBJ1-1,TGTGCCACCAGCAGAGATAGCACCTACACTGAAGCTTTCTTT,CATSRDSTYTEAFF
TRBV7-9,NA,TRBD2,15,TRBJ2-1,TGTGCCAGCAGCTTTAGCGGGTCAATCTACAATGAGCAGTTCTTC,CASSFSGSIYNEQFF
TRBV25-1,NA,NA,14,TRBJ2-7,TGTGCCAGCAGTGTTGGGACTTCCACCTACGAGCAGTACTTC,CASSVGTSTYEQYF
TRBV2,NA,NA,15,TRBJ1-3,TGTGCCAGCAGTGAAGTGTTGGCCTCTGGAAACACCATATATTTT,CASSEVLASGNTIYF
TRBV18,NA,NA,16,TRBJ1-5,TGTGCCAGCTCACCAGTCGGGGCCAGAAGCAATCAGCCCCAGCATTTT,CASSPVGARSNQPQHF
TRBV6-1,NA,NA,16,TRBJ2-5,TGTGCCAGCAGTGAATCTTTGGCAGAACTCCAAGAGACCCAGTACTTC,CASSESLAELQETQYF
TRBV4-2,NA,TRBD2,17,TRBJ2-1,TGTGCCAGCAGCCAAGGGACTAGCGGGAGGTTTTACAATGAGCAGTTCTTC,CASSQGTSGRFYNEQFF
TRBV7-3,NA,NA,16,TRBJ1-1,TGTGCCAGCAGCCTTCACCCCCGGGGGATAAACACTGAAGCTTTCTTT,CASSLHPRGINTEAFF
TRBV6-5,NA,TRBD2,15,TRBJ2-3,TGTGCCAGCAGGCCCTGGACTAGCGGGTTCGATACGCAGTATTTT,CASRPWTSGFDTQYF
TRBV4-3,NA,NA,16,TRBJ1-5,TGCGCCAGCAGCCAAGAGCGCCGGGCAGGCGGGGAGCCCCAGCATTTT,CASSQERRAGGEPQHF
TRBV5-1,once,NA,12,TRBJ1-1,TGCGCCAGCAGCTTGCCGAACACTGAAGCTTTCTTT,CASSLPNTEAFF
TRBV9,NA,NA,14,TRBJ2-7,TGTGCCAGCAGCGGGGTAGCGCACTCCTACGAGCAGTACTTC,CASSGVAHSYEQYF
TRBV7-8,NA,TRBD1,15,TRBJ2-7,TGTGCCAGCAGCCGGGGACAGGGGGCGCTTAACGAGCAGTACTTC,CASSRGQGALNEQYF
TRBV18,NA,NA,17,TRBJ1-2,TGTGCCAGCTCACCCCAGGTAGCCGACCTTCTTAACTATGGCTACACCTTC,CASSPQVADLLNYGYTF
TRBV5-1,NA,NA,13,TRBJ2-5,TGCGCCAGCAGCTCCGGGAACAAAGAGACCCAGTACTTC,CASSSGNKETQYF
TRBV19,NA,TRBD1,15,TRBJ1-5,TGTGCCAGTAGTCCACAGGGGGCTTGGAATCAGCCCCAGCATTTT,CASSPQGAWNQPQHF
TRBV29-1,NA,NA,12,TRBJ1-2,TGCAGCGTACCCGACGGAGGCTATGGCTACACCTTC,CSVPDGGYGYTF
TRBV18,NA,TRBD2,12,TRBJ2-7,TGTGCCAGCTCAGCGGGAGCCTACGAGCAGTACTTC,CASSAGAYEQYF
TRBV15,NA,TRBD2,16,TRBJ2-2,TGTGCCACCAGCAGAGTTTATAGCGGGAGACCCGGGGAGCTGTTTTTT,CATSRVYSGRPGELFF
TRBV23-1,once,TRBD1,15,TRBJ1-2,TGCGCCAGCAGTCAAGTCACAGGGGGGAGCTATGGCTACACCTTC,CASSQVTGGSYGYTF
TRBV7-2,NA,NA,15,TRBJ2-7,TGTGCCAGCAGCTTAGGTCTAGACCTCTCCTACGAGCAGTACTTC,CASSLGLDLSYEQYF
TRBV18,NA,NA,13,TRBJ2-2,TGTGCCAGCTCACCAAACGCGCCGGCCGAGCTGTTTTTT,CASSPNAPAELFF
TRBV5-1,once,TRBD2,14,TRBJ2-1,TGCGCCAGCACGACGGCGGGAGTACAGGATGAGCAGTTCTTC,CASTTAGVQDEQFF
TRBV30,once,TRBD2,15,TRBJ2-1,TGTGCCTGGAGTATACGGACTAGCGGATACAATGAGCAGTTCTTC,CAWSIRTSGYNEQFF
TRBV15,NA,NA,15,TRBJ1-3,TGTGCCACCAGCAGAGATAGGAGCTCTGGAAACACCATATATTTT,CATSRDRSSGNTIYF
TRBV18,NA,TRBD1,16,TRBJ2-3,TGTGCCAGCTCACCACTTCCGACAGGGTCTGCGGATACGCAGTATTTT,CASSPLPTGSADTQYF
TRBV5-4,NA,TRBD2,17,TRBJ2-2,TGTGCCAGCAGCCCGGGGGGAGCGGGAGGGAACACCGGGGAGCTGTTTTTT,CASSPGGAGGNTGELFF
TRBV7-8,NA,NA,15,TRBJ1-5,TGTGCCAGCAGCCTTAACTGGCCCAGCAATCAGCCCCAGCATTTT,CASSLNWPSNQPQHF
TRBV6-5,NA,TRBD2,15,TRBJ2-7,TGTGCCAGCAGTTACTACAGCGGGAGCTCCTACGAGCAGTACTTC,CASSYYSGSSYEQYF
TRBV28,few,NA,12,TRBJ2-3,TGTGCCAGCAGTTTACAGGGTGATACGCAGTATTTT,CASSLQGDTQYF
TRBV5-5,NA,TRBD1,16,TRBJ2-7,TGTGCCAGCAGCTTGGTACCGGGACAGGGGTCGTACGAGCAGTACTTC,CASSLVPGQGSYEQYF
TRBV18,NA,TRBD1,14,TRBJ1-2,TGTGCCAGCTCACCTAAGGACAGGGGGTATGGCTACACCTTC,CASSPKDRGYGYTF
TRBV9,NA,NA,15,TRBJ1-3,TGTGCCAGCAGTGCAACCCCCGGGTCTGGAAACACCATATATTTT,CASSATPGSGNTIYF
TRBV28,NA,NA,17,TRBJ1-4,TGTGCCAGCAGTAGATCTCTCAGCCGACCTATTAATGAAAAACTGTTTTTT,CASSRSLSRPINEKLFF
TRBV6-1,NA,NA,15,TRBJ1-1,TGTGCCAGCAGTATAGAAGGGCAGAAGAACACTGAAGCTTTCTTT,CASSIEGQKNTEAFF
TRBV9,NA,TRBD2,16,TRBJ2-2,TGTGCCAGCAGCCCAAATGAGCGGGAGGACACCGGGGAGCTGTTTTTT,CASSPNEREDTGELFF
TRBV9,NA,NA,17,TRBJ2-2,TGTGCCAGCAGCCCCCAAGGGAAGGTCTCCGACACCGGGGAGCTGTTTTTT,CASSPQGKVSDTGELFF
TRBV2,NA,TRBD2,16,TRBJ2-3,TGTGCCAGCAGCCGTGGGACTAGCGGGAGGGGAGATACGCAGTATTTT,CASSRGTSGRGDTQYF